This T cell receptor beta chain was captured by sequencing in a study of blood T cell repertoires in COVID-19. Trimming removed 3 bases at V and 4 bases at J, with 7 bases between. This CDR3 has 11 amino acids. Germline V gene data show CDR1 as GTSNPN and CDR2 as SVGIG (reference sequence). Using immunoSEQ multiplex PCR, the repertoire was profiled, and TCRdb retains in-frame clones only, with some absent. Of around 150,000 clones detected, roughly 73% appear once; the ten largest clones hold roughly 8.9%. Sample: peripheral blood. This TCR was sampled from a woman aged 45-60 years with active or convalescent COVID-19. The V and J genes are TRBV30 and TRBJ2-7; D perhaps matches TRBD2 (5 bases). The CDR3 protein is CAWRREYEQYF. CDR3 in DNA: TGTGCCTGGAGGAGGGAGTACGAGCAGTACTTC. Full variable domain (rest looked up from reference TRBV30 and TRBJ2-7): SQTIHQWPATLVQPVGSPLSLECTVEGTSNPNLYWYRQAAGRGLQLLFYSVGIGQISSEVPQNLSASRPQDRQFILSSKKLLLSDSGFYLCAWRREYEQYFGPGTRLTVT.